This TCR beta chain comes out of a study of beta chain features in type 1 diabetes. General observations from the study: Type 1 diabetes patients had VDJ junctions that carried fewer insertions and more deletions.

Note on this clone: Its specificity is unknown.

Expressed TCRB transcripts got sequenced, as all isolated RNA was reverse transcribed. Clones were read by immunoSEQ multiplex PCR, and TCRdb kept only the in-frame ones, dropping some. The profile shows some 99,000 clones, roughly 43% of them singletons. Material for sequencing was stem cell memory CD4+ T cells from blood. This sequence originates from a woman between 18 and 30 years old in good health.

The CDR3 protein is CSAAGARTQYF. The CDR3 DNA is TGCAGTGCCGCAGGGGCCCGGACCCAGTACTTC. The V and J genes are TRBV20-1 and TRBJ2-5; D is possibly TRBD1 (6 bases). V was cut by 6 bases and J by 7 bases, with 12 bases left in between. This CDR3 is 11 amino acids long. Germline V gene lookup returns CDR1 DFQATT and CDR2 SNEGSKA (reference sequence).